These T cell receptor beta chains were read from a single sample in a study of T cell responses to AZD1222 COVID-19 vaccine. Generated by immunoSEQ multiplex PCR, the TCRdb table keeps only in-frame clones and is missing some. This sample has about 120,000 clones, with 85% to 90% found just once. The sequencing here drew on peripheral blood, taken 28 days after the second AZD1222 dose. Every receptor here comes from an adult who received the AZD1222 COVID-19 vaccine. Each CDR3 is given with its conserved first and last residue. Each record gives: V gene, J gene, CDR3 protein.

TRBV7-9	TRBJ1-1	CASFRQGSINTEAFF
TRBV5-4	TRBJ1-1	CASSSRDKRAFF
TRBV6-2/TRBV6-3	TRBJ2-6	CASSYSVSGANVLTF
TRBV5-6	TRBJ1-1	CASSFGQLNTEAFF
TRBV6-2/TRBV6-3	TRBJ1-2	CASSYPPEGKYGYTF
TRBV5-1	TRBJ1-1	CASSLWGAKNTEAFF
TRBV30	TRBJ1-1	CAWSVRGTTTEAFF
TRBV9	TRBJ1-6	CASSGGGPLHF
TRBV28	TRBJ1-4	CASSLSAGQGRYNEKLFF
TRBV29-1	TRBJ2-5	CSGGKGQGFRETQYF
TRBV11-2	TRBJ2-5	CASSFTAGWGYSETQYF
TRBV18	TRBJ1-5	CASSRGTQSNQPQHF
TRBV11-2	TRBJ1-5	CASSLDAGAGNQPQHF
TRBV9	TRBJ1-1	CASSDPNRDTEAFF
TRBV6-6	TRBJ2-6	CASSSRVTSGANVLTF
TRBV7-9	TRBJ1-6	CASSRDEAIGNSPLHF
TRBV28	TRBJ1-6	CASIGTDNSPLHF
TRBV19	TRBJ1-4	CASSRTGNEKLFF
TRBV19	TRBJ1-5	CASSISSNQPQHF
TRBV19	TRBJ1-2	CASRRAGDAYGYTF
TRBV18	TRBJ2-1	CASSKAGTSILLNTDEQFF
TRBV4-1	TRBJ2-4	CASSQEGAGWGNIQYF
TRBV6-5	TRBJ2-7	CATIQGQTSIGEQYF
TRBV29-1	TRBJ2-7	CSVFVNEQYF
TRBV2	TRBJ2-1	CASSSTNYNEQFF
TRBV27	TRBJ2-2	CASRPGGLWYTGELFF
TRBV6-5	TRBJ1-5	CASSSGGEGNQPQHF
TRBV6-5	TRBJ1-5	CASRGQGYQPQHF
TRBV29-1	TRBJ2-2	CSAELPTGELFF
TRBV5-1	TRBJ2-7	CASSPPVSYEQYF
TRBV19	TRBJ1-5	CASSTGGGNQPQHF
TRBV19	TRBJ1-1	CASAQGDRNTEAFF
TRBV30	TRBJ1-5	CAWSVTGRNQPQHF
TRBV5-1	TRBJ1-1	CASSLNYVEMNTEAFF
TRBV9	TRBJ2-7	CASGKGHEQYF
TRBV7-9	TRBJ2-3	CASSRDRGLADTQYF
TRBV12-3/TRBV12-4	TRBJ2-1	CASSLGGNEQFF
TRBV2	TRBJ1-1	CASSVLNQEAFF
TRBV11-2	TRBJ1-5	CASSFNSNQPQHF
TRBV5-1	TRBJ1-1	CASSAYSGSSTEAFF
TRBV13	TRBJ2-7	CASSPPGQGSHEQYF
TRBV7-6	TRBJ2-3	CASSILGGGTDTQYF
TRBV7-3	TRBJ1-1	CASSLKAGNTEAFF
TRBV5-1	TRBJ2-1	CASSRGVGTTYNEQFF
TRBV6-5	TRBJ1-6	CASRGQGMISPLHF
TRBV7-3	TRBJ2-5	CASSLESGGRETQYF
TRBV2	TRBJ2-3	CASSDQALAPSTQYF
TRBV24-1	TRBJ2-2	CATSDGGLADTGELFF
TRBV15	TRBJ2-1	CATSGTITGYSDEQFF
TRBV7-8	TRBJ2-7	CASSEAGGHYEQYF
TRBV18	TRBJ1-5	CASSPGGNQPQHF
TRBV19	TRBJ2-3	CASSQTGLGDTQYF
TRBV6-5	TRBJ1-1	CASSPATAPVGAFF
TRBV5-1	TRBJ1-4	CASSSNRVGTNEKLFF